What follows are 14 T cell receptor beta chains derived from one specimen sequenced in a study of identical twins. TCRdb processed the 5' RACE reads anew with MiXCR; each CDR3 protein has one entry. The data show roughly 240,000 distinct CDR3 sequences, about 7% seen once. These same records also appear under a second study, on yellow fever vaccine responses in identical twins.

Sequencing used memory (CD45RO+) T cells sorted from blood. These receptors originate from a woman between 18 and 29 years old in good health.

This clonotype has more than one count but fewer than ten. The chain recombines TRBV5-6 with TRBJ2-2, with unresolved D. Deletions cut 2 bases from V and 6 bases from J, with 5 bases between. The CDR3 has 12 residues. Per the germline V gene, CDR1 is SGHDT and CDR2 is YYEEEE. The CDR3 DNA sequence: TGTGCCAGCAGCTTAAAAGCCGGGGAGCTGTTTTTT. Amino acids: CASSLKAGELFF. The full variable domain, its missing parts supplied by reference TRBV5-6 and TRBJ2-2, is DAGVTQSPTHLIKTRGQQVTLRCSPKSGHDTVSWYQQALGQGPQFIFQYYEEEERQRGNFPDRFSGHQFPNYSSELNVNALLLGDSALYLCASSLKAGELFFGEGSRLTVL.

This clonotype was observed at least ten times. The chain combines TRBV12-3 or TRBV12-4 with TRBJ2-5; 11 bases are shared with TRBD2. With V trimmed by 5 bases and J by 3 bases, 5 bases remained unmatched. The length of the CDR3 is 15 residues. The CDR3 region is CASSASGGYKETQYF. CDR3 bases: TGTGCCAGCAGTGCTAGCGGGGGGTATAAAGAGACCCAGTACTTC.

This clonotype came up many times. The chain uses TRBV5-5 and TRBJ1-3; tentative D call: TRBD1 (6 bases). Germline loops: CDR1 SGHKS, CDR2 YYEKEE (reference sequence). With 0 bases removed from V and 8 bases from J, the gap between germline ends came to 6 bases. There are 12 residues in the CDR3. CDR3 nucleotides: TGTGCCAGCAGCTTGGGGGGGCACACCATATATTTT. It codes for CASSLGGHTIYF.

This clonotype was seen only a few times. The CDR3 DNA reads as TGTGCCAGCAGCCAAGACAGGGGGCGAGGTGGCTACACCTTC. It encodes CASSQDRGRGGYTF. J is TRBJ1-2 and V is TRBV14; 8 nucleotides align to TRBD1. The CDR3 length is 14 residues. Trimming cost V 0 bases and J 7 bases; bases outside gene matches: 4. Germline loops: CDR1 SGHDN, CDR2 FVKESK.

This clonotype was seen at least ten times. The chain couples TRBV12-3 or TRBV12-4 to TRBJ2-5; D is undetermined. The V and J ends lost 6 bases and 2 bases respectively, with 7 bases between them. The CDR3 is made up of 12 amino acids. The chain's CDR3 is CASSNTQETQYF. CDR3 in DNA: TGTGCCAGCAGCAATACACAAGAGACCCAGTACTTC.

This clonotype came up a few times. This chain uses TRBV15 with TRBJ2-5; possibly TRBD2 for D (5 bases). Germline lookup yields CDR1 LNHNV and CDR2 YYDKDF (reference sequence). The CDR3 has 13 amino acids. Trimming took off 1 base at V and 3 bases at J, with 6 bases between the two ends. The chain's CDR3 is CATSRVREETQYF. The CDR3 coding sequence is TGTGCCACCAGCAGAGTGCGGGAAGAGACCCAGTACTTC.

V gene TRBV28 combines with J gene TRBJ1-5; TRBD1 might be the D (6 bases). The V end lost 6 bases, the J end lost 2 bases, and 11 bases lay between the germline ends. The CDR3 totals 14 residues. From germline, CDR1 is MDHEN and CDR2 SYDVKM. CDR3 nucleotide sequence: TGTGCCAGCAGGTTAGACAGGCGCAATCAGCCCCAGCATTTT. This encodes CASRLDRRNQPQHF.

Many counts were recorded for this clonotype. The V and J genes are TRBV6-1 and TRBJ1-2, with 10 bases identical to TRBD1. Germline V lookup: CDR1 MNHNS, CDR2 SASEGT. J gave up 4 bases and V 6 bases, and 8 bases lay outside the gene matches. The CDR3 runs 15 residues. The CDR3 is CASRLTGTGAYGYTF. CDR3 DNA: TGTGCCAGCAGGCTCACCGGGACAGGGGCCTATGGCTACACCTTC.

In this sample, this clonotype turned up many times. CDR3 nucleotide sequence: TGCAGCGTTGAAGTGTGGGGGGATACGCAGTATTTT. It is translated as CSVEVWGDTQYF. V is TRBV29-1 and J is TRBJ2-3; the D call may be TRBD1 or TRBD2 (5 bases each). This CDR3 region has 12 residues. Trimming pared 1 base from V and 6 bases from J, leaving 8 bases between. Looked up from germline, CDR1 is SQVTM and CDR2 is ANQGSEA.

CDR3 amino acids: CASTRLAGNQETQYF. The DNA of the CDR3 is TGTGCCAGCACCAGACTAGCGGGTAACCAAGAGACCCAGTACTTC. The J gene is TRBJ2-5, the V gene TRBV9; the match to TRBD2 covers 10 bases. CDR1 is SGDLS and CDR2 is YYNGEE in the germline V gene. Trimming cost V 6 bases and J 0 bases; bases outside gene matches: 5. This CDR3 is 15 amino acids long.

This clonotype was observed a handful of times. The chain recombines TRBV5-1 with TRBJ1-6, with 7 bases that match TRBD1. Germline CDR1 and CDR2: SGHRS and YFSETQ. There are 15 residues in the CDR3. Trimming cost V 4 bases and J 7 bases; bases outside gene matches: 8. The CDR3 loop is CASSSQGGINSPLHF. In nucleotides, the CDR3 is TGCGCCAGCAGCAGCCAGGGGGGTATCAATTCACCCCTCCACTTT.

The rearrangement joins TRBV20-1 to TRBJ2-1; maybe TRBD2 (6 bases). Trimming stripped 5 bases from V and 0 bases from J, with 11 bases between. The V gene's germline CDR1 is DFQATT and CDR2 SNEGSKA (reference sequence). This CDR3 spans 14 amino acids. CDR3 in amino acids: CSAEGLNSYNEQFF. The CDR3 DNA reads as TGCAGTGCTGAGGGACTCAACTCCTACAATGAGCAGTTCTTC.

This clonotype was seen at least ten times. The chain has TRBV5-1 and TRBJ2-1; 12 nucleotides line up with TRBD2. This CDR3 spans 15 amino acids. V shed 2 bases and J 6 bases; nucleotides not matched to a gene: 3. Germline CDR1 reads SGHRS; CDR2 reads YFSETQ. CDR3 DNA: TGCGCCAGCAGCTTTTCTAGCGGGGGGGCCAATGAGCAGTTCTTC. The encoded protein is CASSFSSGGANEQFF.

The table lists this clonotype with many counts. This sequence joins TRBV7-9 and TRBJ2-7; no reliable D call. This CDR3 contains 15 residues. V shed 1 base and J shed 2 bases, with 12 bases lying between them. Germline CDR1 SEHNR, CDR2 FQNEAQ (reference sequence). The CDR3 DNA follows: TGTGCCAGCAGCTTAGGCCCGGGCAGAACCTACGAGCAGTACTTC. This encodes CASSLGPGRTYEQYF.